Below are 25 T cell receptor beta chains sequenced from a single sample in a study of T cells in localized non-small cell lung cancer. Measured with immunoSEQ multiplex PCR; TCRdb has only the in-frame clones, and not every one. Found here are around 130,000 clones, roughly nine tenths of them singletons; the top ten hold around 1.7%. Sequencing was performed on peripheral blood, taken before any cancer treatment. Receptor source: an older female donor with stage I lung adenocarcinoma.

This chain's CDR3 is CASSSTGSGNQPQHF. CDR3 coding DNA: TGTGCCAGCAGCTCGACAGGGTCGGGCAATCAGCCCCAGCATTTT. V is TRBV7-9 and J is TRBJ1-5; 7 bases line up with TRBD1. The CDR3 has 15 residues. Germline V gives CDR1 SEHNR, CDR2 FQNEAQ (reference sequence). The J segment lost 2 bases and the V segment lost 4 bases, leaving 5 bases of the junction unmatched.

The gene calls are TRBV5-1 and TRBJ2-1; D possibly corresponds to TRBD1 (6 bases). Germline V gene data show CDR1 as SGHRS and CDR2 as YFSETQ. This CDR3 has 18 residues. Trimming left V 2 bases short and J 2 bases short, with 20 bases between. In DNA, the CDR3 is TGCGCCAGCAGCTTTGACAGGTCGTACGCCCGAACCTACAATGAGCAGTTCTTC. It is translated as CASSFDRSYARTYNEQFF.

This clone was picked up a small number of times. The sample carries other DNA sequences with the same CDR3. The CDR3 reads CASSIQGEVQTQYF. The CDR3 DNA is TGTGCCAGTAGTATACAGGGGGAGGTCCAGACCCAGTACTTC. V gene TRBV19 combines with J gene TRBJ2-5; D may be TRBD1 (7 bases). The CDR3 covers 14 residues. Per germline, CDR1 LNHDA and CDR2 SQIVND (reference sequence). The V and J ends lost 2 bases and 6 bases respectively, with 13 bases between them. The full variable domain, completed using reference TRBV19 and TRBJ2-5, is DGGITQSPKYLFRKEGQNVTLSCEQNLNHDAMYWYRQDPGQGLRLIYYSQIVNDFQKGDIAEGYSVSREKKESFPLTVTSAQKNPTAFYLCASSIQGEVQTQYFGPGTRLLVL.

This clone appeared a single time. The chain is built from TRBV27 and TRBJ1-2; TRBD1 matches at 10 bases. Germline trimming cut 2 bases from V and 0 bases from J; bases unmatched to any gene: 6. Germline V lookup: CDR1 MNHEY, CDR2 SMNVEV (reference sequence). The CDR3 spans 17 residues. The chain's CDR3 is CASSLMGQGTANYGYTF. In nucleotides, the CDR3 is TGTGCCAGCAGTTTAATGGGACAGGGGACGGCTAACTATGGCTACACCTTC.

The rearrangement uses TRBV28 and TRBJ2-1; 7 nucleotides align to TRBD1. CDR3 length equals 16 residues. Germline V gives CDR1 MDHEN, CDR2 SYDVKM. The V segment lost 3 bases and the J segment 4 bases; nucleotides outside the gene matches: 9. The CDR3: CASSFSFRGPYNEQFF. The CDR3 region has the DNA TGTGCCAGCAGTTTCTCGTTTAGGGGGCCTTACAATGAGCAGTTCTTC.

CDR3 sequence reads: CASSGQVNTGELFF. CDR3 DNA: TGTGCCAGCAGCGGACAGGTGAACACCGGGGAGCTGTTTTTT. This chain connects TRBV9 to TRBJ2-2; possible D gene TRBD1, 6 bases. Germline V gene sequence: CDR1 SGDLS, CDR2 YYNGEE. V lost 3 bases, J lost 1 base, and 7 bases lay in between. The CDR3 contains 14 residues.

This clone was detected a few times. This chain joins TRBV12-5 and TRBJ2-1, with a weak D call TRBD2 (6 bases). This CDR3 contains 14 residues. Germline-derived CDR1 and CDR2 are LGHNT and FRNRAP. V gave up 5 bases and J gave up 10 bases, with 18 bases separating them. The CDR3 spells CASGPGTPHGEQFF. The CDR3 DNA follows: TGTGCTAGTGGTCCCGGGACTCCTCACGGGGAGCAGTTCTTC.

The chain carries TRBV9 and TRBJ1-3; D unclear. The V gene's germline CDR1 is SGDLS and CDR2 YYNGEE. Trimming removed 1 base from V and 0 bases from J, with 8 bases in between. This CDR3 is 15 amino acids long. In DNA form, the CDR3 reads TGTGCCAGCAGCGTAACGGCAGGCTCTGGAAACACCATATATTTT. Translation gives CASSVTAGSGNTIYF.

The chain has TRBV6-4 and TRBJ2-5; D possibly corresponds to TRBD1 (5 bases). Trimming cost V 4 bases and J 3 bases, with 12 bases left between them. CDR3 length: 14 residues. Germline V gene data show CDR1 as MRHNA and CDR2 as SNTAGT. The CDR3 loop is CASSADRNEETQYF. The CDR3, as DNA: TGTGCCAGCAGTGCCGACAGAAATGAAGAGACCCAGTACTTC.

The V call is TRBV9, the J call TRBJ1-3; 8 bases fit TRBD1. V shed 0 bases and J 0 bases; nucleotides not matched to a gene: 2. CDR3 length: 16 residues. Germline V gene sequence: CDR1 SGDLS, CDR2 YYNGEE. The CDR3 DNA follows: TGTGCCAGCAGCGTAGGAGGGACAGGCTCTGGAAACACCATATATTTT. Its translation is CASSVGGTGSGNTIYF.

CDR3 amino acids: CASSSDRVTGTQYF. The DNA of the CDR3 is TGTGCCAGCAGTTCAGACAGGGTCACGGGGACCCAGTACTTC. The rearrangement links TRBV27 to TRBJ2-5; TRBD1 matches 7 bases. J gave up 7 bases and V 4 bases, and 9 bases lay outside the gene matches. The CDR3 has 14 residues. Per the germline V gene, CDR1 is MNHEY and CDR2 is SMNVEV (reference sequence).

The V and J genes are TRBV21-1 and TRBJ2-1. TRBV21-1 is a pseudogene. The CDR3 runs 14 residues. In DNA, the CDR3 is TGTGCCAGCAGCGGCGGGCCCGGGGGCGATGAGCAGTTCTTC. It codes for CASSGGPGGDEQFF.

CDR3 residues: CASSLSRDGRNYGYTF. As DNA, the CDR3 is TGTGCCAGCAGCTTGTCCCGGGACGGACGTAACTATGGCTACACCTTC. The chain carries TRBV5-6 and TRBJ1-2; D is perhaps TRBD1 (5 bases). The CDR3 consists of 16 residues. Germline lookup yields CDR1 SGHDT and CDR2 YYEEEE. V lost 1 base to trimming and J lost 1 base, with 14 bases between them.

The V gene is TRBV11-3, the J gene TRBJ2-2, with no clear D. Germline CDR1 and CDR2: SGHNT and YENEEA. V dropped 5 bases and J dropped 5 bases, with 21 bases sitting between them. The CDR3 has 17 residues. This CDR3 reads CASSLRRTALGTGELFF. CDR3 in DNA: TGTGCCAGCAGCCTACGCCGTACGGCCCTGGGGACCGGGGAGCTGTTTTTT. The full variable domain, its missing parts supplied by reference TRBV11-3 and TRBJ2-2, is EAGVVQSPRYKIIEKKQPVAFWCNPISGHNTLYWYLQNLGQGPELLIRYENEEAVDDSQLPKDRFSAERLKGVDSTLKIQPAELGDSAVYLCASSLRRTALGTGELFFGEGSRLTVL.

This chain connects TRBV25-1 to TRBJ2-4; D call uncertain. This CDR3 is 14 amino acids long. Trimming pared 4 bases from V and 7 bases from J, leaving 14 bases between. Germline assignment: CDR1 MGHDK and CDR2 SYGVNS. The CDR3 coding sequence is TGTGCCAGCAGTGCGGGCGGCGTTTTGAACATTCAGTACTTC. Translation: CASSAGGVLNIQYF.

CDR3 bases: TGTGCCAGCAGCACCGGGACAACTCAGCCCCAGCATTTT. Residues: CASSTGTTQPQHF. The genes are TRBV7-9 and TRBJ1-5; D possibly corresponds to TRBD1 (6 bases). The V gene lost 5 bases and the J gene lost 6 bases, with 11 bases spanning the gap. The CDR3 sequence is 13 residues long. Per germline, CDR1 SEHNR and CDR2 FQNEAQ (reference sequence).

This clone showed up just a few times. The chain combines TRBV27 with TRBJ2-1; 7 positions match TRBD2. From germline, CDR1 is MNHEY and CDR2 SMNVEV (reference sequence). V lost 8 bases and J lost 7; bases outside the gene matches: 11. This CDR3 has 14 residues. CDR3 DNA sequence: TGTGCCAGCTCACGGGAGGTCCTTGGTAATGAGCAGTTCTTC. This codes for CASSREVLGNEQFF.

The chain combines TRBV27 with TRBJ2-7; D is possibly TRBD2 (6 bases). CDR1 MNHEY and CDR2 SMNVEV come from the germline V gene (reference sequence). CDR3 length: 15 amino acids. V shed 6 bases and J shed 3 bases, with 18 bases lying between them. The CDR3 loop is CASSPKTGVLYEQYF. CDR3 DNA: TGTGCCAGCAGCCCTAAGACGGGGGTTCTCTACGAGCAGTACTTC.

V gene TRBV27 combines with J gene TRBJ2-2; TRBD2 matches at 11 bases. V was pared by 5 bases and J by 4 bases, with 9 bases of the junction left unmatched. The CDR3 extends over 17 amino acids. Germline loops: CDR1 MNHEY, CDR2 SMNVEV (reference sequence). The CDR3 region is CASSLNLAGGGTGELFF. As DNA, the CDR3 is TGTGCCAGCAGTCTAAACCTAGCGGGAGGTGGCACCGGGGAGCTGTTTTTT.

The V gene is TRBV19, the J gene TRBJ1-4; 7 bases agree with TRBD1. The CDR3 totals 14 residues. V gave up 8 bases and J gave up 3 bases; unmatched junction bases: 6. Germline CDR1 reads LNHDA; CDR2 reads SQIVND (reference sequence). Here the CDR3 DNA reads TGTGCCAGTGGACAGGAGGGGCCTAATGAAAAACTGTTTTTT. This gives the protein CASGQEGPNEKLFF.

The chain recombines TRBV5-5 with TRBJ2-2; D uncertain. The V gene lost 2 bases and the J gene lost 3 bases, with 11 bases spanning the gap. The CDR3 extends over 15 amino acids. The germline V gene has CDR1 SGHKS and CDR2 YYEKEE (reference sequence). This CDR3 reads CASSFSLGYTGELFF. The CDR3 nucleotides are TGTGCCAGCAGCTTCAGTCTTGGGTACACCGGGGAGCTGTTTTTT.

J is TRBJ2-5 and V is TRBV7-3; D is perhaps TRBD2 (6 bases). There are 13 residues in the CDR3. Germline values: CDR1 SGHTA, CDR2 FQGTGA. V dropped 5 bases and J dropped 1 base, with 8 bases sitting between them. CDR3 region: CASSAGIQETQYF. The DNA of the CDR3 is TGTGCCAGCAGCGCGGGAATCCAAGAGACCCAGTACTTC.

V and J are TRBV10-1 and TRBJ2-2, with D unresolved. Trimming cost V 5 bases and J 6 bases, with 7 bases left between them. The CDR3 loop spans 12 amino acids. Germline assignment: CDR1 WNHNN and CDR2 SYGVQD (reference sequence). DNA of the CDR3: TGCGCCAGCAGTATGAATCCCGGGGAGCTGTTTTTT. Protein sequence: CASSMNPGELFF.

The chain recombines TRBV2 with TRBJ2-7; D is possibly TRBD1 or TRBD2 (6 bases each). Trimming stripped 6 bases from V and 3 bases from J, with 21 bases between. CDR3 length: 16 residues. Germline V gene lookup returns CDR1 SNHLY and CDR2 FYNNEI. The CDR3 bases are TGTGCCAGCAGGGGGGCGTTGATGCGGGGATTCTACGAGCAGTACTTC. It encodes CASRGALMRGFYEQYF.

The rearrangement links TRBV5-1 to TRBJ1-5, with 9 nucleotides matching TRBD1. The CDR3 extends over 15 amino acids. The V gene's germline CDR1 is SGHRS and CDR2 YFSETQ. V trimming: 5 bases; J trimming: 3 bases; junction bases outside the gene matches: 6. This CDR3 is CASRFGTGPNQPQHF. The CDR3 DNA is TGCGCCAGCAGATTCGGGACAGGGCCCAATCAGCCCCAGCATTTT.